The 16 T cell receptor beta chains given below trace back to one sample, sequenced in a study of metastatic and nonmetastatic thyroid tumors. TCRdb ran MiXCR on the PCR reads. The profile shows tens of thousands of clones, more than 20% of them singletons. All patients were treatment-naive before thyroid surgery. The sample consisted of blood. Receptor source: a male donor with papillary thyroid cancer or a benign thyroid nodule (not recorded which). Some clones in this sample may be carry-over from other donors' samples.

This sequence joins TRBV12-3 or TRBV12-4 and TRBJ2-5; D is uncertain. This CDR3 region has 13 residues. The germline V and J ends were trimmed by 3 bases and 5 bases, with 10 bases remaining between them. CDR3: CASSFSRKETQYF. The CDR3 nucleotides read TGTGCCAGCAGTTTTAGCAGGAAGGAGACCCAGTACTTC.

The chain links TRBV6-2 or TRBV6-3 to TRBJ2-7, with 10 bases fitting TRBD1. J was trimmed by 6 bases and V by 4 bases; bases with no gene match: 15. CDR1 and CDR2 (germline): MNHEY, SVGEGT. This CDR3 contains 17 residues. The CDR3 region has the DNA TGTGCCAGCAGTTCAGCCTTGACAGGGGGCGGGGACGGCGAGCAGTACTTC. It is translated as CASSSALTGGGDGEQYF.

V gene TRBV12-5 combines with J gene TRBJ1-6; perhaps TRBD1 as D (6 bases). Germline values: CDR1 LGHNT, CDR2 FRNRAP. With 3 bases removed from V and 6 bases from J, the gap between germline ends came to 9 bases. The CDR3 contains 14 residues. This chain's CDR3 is CASGLQGGNSPLHF. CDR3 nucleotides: TGTGCTAGTGGTTTACAGGGCGGTAATTCACCCCTCCACTTT.

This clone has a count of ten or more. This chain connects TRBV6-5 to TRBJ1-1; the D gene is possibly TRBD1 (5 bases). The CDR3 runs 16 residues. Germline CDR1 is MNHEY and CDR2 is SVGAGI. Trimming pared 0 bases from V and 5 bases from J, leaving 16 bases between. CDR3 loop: CASSYSIARRGTEAFF. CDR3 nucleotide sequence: TGTGCCAGCAGTTACTCGATTGCCAGGCGGGGGACTGAAGCTTTCTTT.

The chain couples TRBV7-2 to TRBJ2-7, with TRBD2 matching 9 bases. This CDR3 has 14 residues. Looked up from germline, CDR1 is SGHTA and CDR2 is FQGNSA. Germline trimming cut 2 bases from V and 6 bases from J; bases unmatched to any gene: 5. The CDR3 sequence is CASSLSSGNGEQYF. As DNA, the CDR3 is TGTGCCAGCAGCTTATCTAGCGGGAACGGCGAGCAGTACTTC.

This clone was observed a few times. DNA for the CDR3: TGTGCCAGCAGTGTCGGGACAGGGGCTCATGGCTACACCTTC. Amino acid sequence: CASSVGTGAHGYTF. The chain has TRBV28 and TRBJ1-2; TRBD1 matches at 10 bases. With V trimmed by 5 bases and J by 6 bases, 6 bases remained unmatched. Germline CDR1 and CDR2: MDHEN and SYDVKM. This CDR3 contains 14 residues.

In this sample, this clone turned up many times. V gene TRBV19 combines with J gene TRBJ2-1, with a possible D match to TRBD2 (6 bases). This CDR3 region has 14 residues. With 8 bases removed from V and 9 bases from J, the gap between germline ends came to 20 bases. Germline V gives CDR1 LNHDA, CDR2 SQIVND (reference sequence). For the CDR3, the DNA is TGTGCCAGTCGCGGCGGGGCTGGGTGGGGTGAGCAGTTCTTC. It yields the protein CASRGGAGWGEQFF.

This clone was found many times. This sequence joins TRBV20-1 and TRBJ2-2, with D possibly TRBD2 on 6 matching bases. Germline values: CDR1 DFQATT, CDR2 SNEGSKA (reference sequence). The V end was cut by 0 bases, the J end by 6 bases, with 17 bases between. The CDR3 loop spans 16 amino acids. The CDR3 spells CSARDLPGDTPGELFF. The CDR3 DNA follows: TGCAGTGCTAGAGATCTTCCGGGAGATACCCCCGGGGAGCTGTTTTTT.

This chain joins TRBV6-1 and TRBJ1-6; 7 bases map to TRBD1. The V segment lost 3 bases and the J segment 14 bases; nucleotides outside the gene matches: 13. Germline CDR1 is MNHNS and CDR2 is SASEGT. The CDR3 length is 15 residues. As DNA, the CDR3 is TGTGCCAGCAGTGACTCCGGGAAAGGGGGCTCAACCCTCCACTTT. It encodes CASSDSGKGGSTLHF.

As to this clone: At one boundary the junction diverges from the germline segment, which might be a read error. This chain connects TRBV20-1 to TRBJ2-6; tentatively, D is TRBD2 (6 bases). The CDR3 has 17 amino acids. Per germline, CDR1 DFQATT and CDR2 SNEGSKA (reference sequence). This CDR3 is CSARRYGGLSEANVLTF. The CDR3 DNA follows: TGCAGTGCGCGACGCTACGGAGGGCTTTCTGAGGCCAACGTCCTGACTTTC.

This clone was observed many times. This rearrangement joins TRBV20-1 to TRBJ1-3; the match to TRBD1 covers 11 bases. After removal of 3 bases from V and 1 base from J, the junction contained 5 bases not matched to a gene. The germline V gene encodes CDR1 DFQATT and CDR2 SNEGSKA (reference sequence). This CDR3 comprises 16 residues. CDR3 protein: CSASSGTGGSGNTIYF. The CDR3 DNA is TGCAGTGCTAGTTCCGGGACAGGGGGGTCTGGAAACACCATATATTTT.

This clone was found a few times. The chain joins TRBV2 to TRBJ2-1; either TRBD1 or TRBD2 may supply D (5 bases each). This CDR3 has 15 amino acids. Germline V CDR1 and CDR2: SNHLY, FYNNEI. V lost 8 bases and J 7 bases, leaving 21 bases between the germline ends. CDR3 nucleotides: TGTGCCAGCCTGCGGCGCCTAGGGACCTTGAATGAGCAGTTCTTC. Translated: CASLRRLGTLNEQFF.

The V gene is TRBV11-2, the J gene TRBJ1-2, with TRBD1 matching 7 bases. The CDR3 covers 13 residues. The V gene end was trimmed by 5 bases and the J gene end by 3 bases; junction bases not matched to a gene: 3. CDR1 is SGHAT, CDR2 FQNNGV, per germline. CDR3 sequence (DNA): TGTGCCAGCAGCCCAGACAGGGACTATGGCTACACCTTC. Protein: CASSPDRDYGYTF.

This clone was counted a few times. This CDR3 reads CASSITGGSNQPQHF. The CDR3 DNA is TGTGCCAGTAGTATAACCGGGGGGAGCAATCAGCCCCAGCATTTT. The J gene is TRBJ1-5, the V gene TRBV19, with D possibly matching TRBD1 (5 bases). Germline CDR1 LNHDA, CDR2 SQIVND (reference sequence). Between the trimmed V and J ends, which lost 2 bases and 1 base, there was a span of 9 bases. The CDR3 totals 15 residues. Variable domain in full (rest from reference TRBV19 and TRBJ1-5): DGGITQSPKYLFRKEGQNVTLSCEQNLNHDAMYWYRQDPGQGLRLIYYSQIVNDFQKGDIAEGYSVSREKKESFPLTVTSAQKNPTAFYLCASSITGGSNQPQHFGDGTRLSIL.

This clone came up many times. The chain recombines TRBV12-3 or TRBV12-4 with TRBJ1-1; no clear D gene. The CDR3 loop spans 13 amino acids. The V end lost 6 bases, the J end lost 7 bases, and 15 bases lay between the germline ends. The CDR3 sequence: CASRGDWTDEAFF. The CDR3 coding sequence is TGTGCCAGCAGGGGAGACTGGACTGATGAAGCTTTCTTT.

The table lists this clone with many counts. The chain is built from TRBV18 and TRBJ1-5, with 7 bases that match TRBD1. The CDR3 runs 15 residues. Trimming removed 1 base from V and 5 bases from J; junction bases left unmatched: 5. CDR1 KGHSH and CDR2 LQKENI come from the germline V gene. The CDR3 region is CASSPRQGDYQPQHF. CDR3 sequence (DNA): TGTGCCAGCTCACCACGGCAGGGGGATTATCAGCCCCAGCATTTT.